The subject of this entry is one T cell receptor beta chain. Between the trimmed V and J ends, which lost 0 bases and 1 base, there was a span of 6 bases. The germline V gene has CDR1 ENHRY and CDR2 SYGVKD. The CDR3 extends over 14 amino acids. The data belong to a study of blood T cell repertoires in COVID-19. Looking at the study overall: COVID-19 samples, acute and convalescent, were from the United States, Italy and Spain. PBMCs, B-cell-depleted T cells, or T cells were the source of the cDNA or gDNA that made up the material.

The authors' processing: Counts of nucleated cells, estimated from reference gene primer amplification, were obtained. Generated by immunoSEQ multiplex PCR, the TCRdb table keeps only in-frame clones and is missing some. V, J and clone size derive from that table, while D and trimming were established from the DNA sequence. The table shows under 200,000 clones, with around 80% occurring only once. The TCR originated in a man in his 70s with active or convalescent COVID-19. Sequenced material: peripheral blood. V and J are TRBV10-3 and TRBJ1-1; D unresolved. For the CDR3, the DNA is TGTGCCATCAGTGAGTCTCGAGAGAACACTGAAGCTTTCTTT. This encodes CAISESRENTEAFF.